This T cell receptor beta chain was identified in a study of CD4 T cells in relation to SARS-CoV-2 and coronaviruses (dated by TCRdb to 2020 to 2022). For the study in its entirety: In the ViraFEST assay, PBMCs were cultured with antigen for about 11 days, after which TCR beta CDR3s were sequenced to identify clonal expansions specific to the antigen. Memory CD4+ T cell crossreactivity between SARS-CoV-2 and common cold coronavirus spike proteins was assessed at the TCR clonotype level in the study. Among the roughly 12 convalescent patients, 8 males and 4 females were included, and two of the subjects were Hispanic. The Adaptive Biotechnologies TCR-sequencing kit was used for samples from a few pre-COVID donors and for the naive versus memory experiments, whereas the other data were Illumina-based. Patient-derived lymphoblastoid cell lines were used to map the HLA restriction of shared crossreactive spike epitopes. A different, Illumina-based TCR-beta assay was used to sequence expansion assays from other donors in the study. Across all 12 patients in the convalescent cohort, the median age was roughly 36 years, with a range of about 21 to 80 years.

Broader findings and caveats from the paper: Crossreactivity analysis centred on spike protein, so crossreactivity against other viral proteins was not assessed. Significantly weaker SARS-CoV-2-driven expansion was shown by crossreactive clones than by monoreactive clones, consistent with antigenic imprinting. In approximately 60% of donors, memory CD4+ clonotypes turned up that crossrecognized SARS-CoV-2 and at least one common cold coronavirus spike. Because no donor provided both pre-pandemic and post-infection samples, tracing the source of pre-existing responses was limited. Naive versus memory sequencing indicated the assay detects memory recall responses rather than primary responses primed during culture. The study was limited by small numbers of patients and tested TCRs.

From V the trimming removes 4 bases and from J it removes 4 bases, while the gene matches leave 9 bases of the junction unaccounted for. The CDR3 starts with the cysteine, ends with the phenylalanine, and has 16 residues. Only the CDR3 DNA is retained, 48 bases long and in frame from the first base. The germline V gene gives CDR1 as SGHDT and CDR2 as YYEEEE. Survey-level immunoSEQ TCR-beta sequencing was performed on DNA from CEF-cultured naive and memory CD4+ T cells. The authors' analysis ran thus. Preprocessing removed nonproductive sequences and CDR3s not starting with C, not ending with F or W, or shorter than 7 amino acids. Antigen-specific clonotypes were called with the MANAFEST web app, based on expansion relative to reference and other culture wells. A clone counted as positive if significantly expanded in 2 of 3 replicate wells versus the reference culture at FDR below 0.05. For a clone to be considered positive, significant expansion relative to all other tandem wells and an odds ratio above 5 were also required. Cultured and uncultured naive and memory CD4+ repertoires were searched for previously identified spike- and CEF-reactive CDR3s. After three terminal residues were trimmed from each end, CDR3 homology was quantified as pairwise Levenshtein distance using the stringdist R package. TCRdb obtained this table from immuneACCESS and retained in-frame rearrangements with V and J assigned. These tables miss some clones; where compared with another copy, unresolved V genes account for less than half of the shortfall, and the remainder is unexplained. That table gives V, J and clone size, and the DNA gave D and trimming. The sample yields about 39,000 clones; about 80% were counted once. The ten largest clones represent approximately 7% of the sample.

Naive and memory CD4+ T cells were separated from cryopreserved PBMCs by CD4 enrichment followed by EasySep naive CD4+ T cell enrichment. For 10 days, 80,000 to 100,000 sorted naive or memory CD4+ T cells were cultured together with CEF peptides and T cell-depleted PBMCs at a 1:1 ratio. In general, every peptide culture condition was set up in three replicate wells. Ficoll-Paque PLUS gradient centrifugation was used to isolate PBMCs from leukapheresis product or whole blood. PBMCs were either cryopreserved at -140°C or used fresh in the expansion assay. The QIAamp Micro DNA Kit was used to extract genomic DNA from the CD4+ T cells. Comments on this clone: The target of this receptor is not known. No qualities accompany the bases; no much larger clone lies one base away.

The TCR originated in an adult with COVID-19. Sample: naive CD4+ T cells from PBMCs, cultured in vitro. In light of the paper, this sample's cell subset or site label describes: naive CD4+ T cells isolated by negative enrichment. The V gene is TRBV5-6 and the J gene is TRBJ2-7; 12 junctional bases match TRBD2. The nucleotide sequence reads TGTGCCAGCAGCCCGGATGTGACTAGCGGGAGATACGAGCAGTACTTC. Translated, it reads CASSPDVTSGRYEQYF.